These 27 T cell receptor beta chains were all obtained from the same sample, sequenced in a study of T cells in Graves' hyperthyroidism and ophthalmopathy. Using RNA transcripts as the source, TCR beta CDR3 regions were amplified. HTBI primers were the set used in a first-round RT-PCR of the TCR CDR3. Each CDR3 protein is one row after TCRdb ran MiXCR on the multiplex PCR reads. The sample holds about 590,000 distinct CDR3 sequences; more than 15% are singletons and the top ten take around 6.6%. The sequenced sample was blood. These receptors came from a woman aged 25 to 39 with Graves' hyperthyroidism.

Notes on this clonotype: This may arise from a read error, as a much more abundant clone is one base away. The rearrangement links TRBV6-1 to TRBJ2-7; TRBD1 matches 11 bases. CDR1 MNHNS and CDR2 SASEGT come from the germline V gene. This CDR3 contains 16 residues. The CDR3 coding sequence is TGTGCCAGCAGCCAAGCCCGGACAGGGGGCCTCTACGAGCAGTGCTTC. Amino acid sequence: CASSQARTGGLYEQCF.

This clonotype occurred a few times. V usage is TRBV30 and J usage is TRBJ1-2; TRBD1 agrees at 7 bases. This CDR3 contains 14 residues. Trimming cost V 0 bases and J 7 bases; bases outside gene matches: 8. The V gene's germline CDR1 is GTSNPN and CDR2 SVGIG (reference sequence). The CDR3 region has the DNA TGTGCCTGGAGTGTTAAAGACAGGGAAGGTGGCTACACCTTC. Translating it yields CAWSVKDREGGYTF.

This clonotype was counted ten times or more. The chain employs TRBV5-1 and TRBJ2-7; perhaps TRBD2 as D (5 bases). CDR1 is SGHRS, CDR2 YFSETQ, per germline. V was cut by 1 base and J by 7 bases, with 12 bases left in between. The CDR3 is 13 residues long. Here the CDR3 reads CASSLCGSWEQYF. The CDR3 bases are TGCGCCAGCAGCTTGTGTGGGAGTTGGGAGCAGTACTTC.

Ten or more counts support this clonotype. V and J are TRBV6-1 and TRBJ2-7, with TRBD1 matching 7 bases. The germline V gene has CDR1 MNHNS and CDR2 SASEGT. Germline trimming cut 6 bases from V and 5 bases from J; bases unmatched to any gene: 10. CDR3 length: 14 residues. The CDR3 bases are TGTGCCAGCAGAAGGACAGGAAGTGTGAACGAGCAGTACTTC. It translates to CASRRTGSVNEQYF.

This clonotype appeared many times. The gene calls are TRBV5-1 and TRBJ2-1, with D uncertain. The CDR3 has 14 amino acids. V lost 0 bases to trimming and J lost 6 bases, with 10 bases between them. CDR1 and CDR2 from the germline V gene are SGHRS and YFSETQ. For the CDR3, the DNA is TGCGCCAGCAGCTTGGATTCCAGCCCCAATGAGCAGTTCTTC. Translation: CASSLDSSPNEQFF.

This clonotype was seen at least ten times. The rearrangement uses TRBV13 and TRBJ2-2; 10 positions match TRBD1. After removal of 5 bases from V and 4 bases from J, the junction contained 7 bases not matched to a gene. Looked up from germline, CDR1 is PRHDT and CDR2 is FYEKMQ (reference sequence). The CDR3 is 16 amino acids. The CDR3 DNA is TGTGCCAGCAGCCAGACCGGGACAGGGGTCACCGGGGAGCTGTTTTTT. It is translated as CASSQTGTGVTGELFF.

This clonotype has a count of ten or more. The genes are TRBV20-1 and TRBJ2-1; D gene uncertain. Trimming removed 3 bases from V and 0 bases from J, with 12 bases in between. CDR3 length: 15 amino acids. The germline gives CDR1 DFQATT, CDR2 SNEGSKA (reference sequence). CDR3 nucleotides: TGCAGTGCTAGCCCTCGAGCCACCTCCTACAATGAGCAGTTCTTC. Protein product: CSASPRATSYNEQFF.

This clonotype appeared many times. This chain uses TRBV20-1 with TRBJ2-7, with D perhaps given as TRBD1 or TRBD2 (5 bases each). CDR1 and CDR2 from the germline V gene are DFQATT and SNEGSKA (reference sequence). Trimming shortened V by 3 bases and J by 0 bases, and 9 bases separated the two germline ends. CDR3 size: 13 residues. The CDR3 reads CSASGGPSYEQYF. The CDR3 DNA sequence: TGCAGTGCTAGTGGGGGTCCCTCCTACGAGCAGTACTTC.

This clonotype occurred many times. The chain couples TRBV7-2 to TRBJ2-2, with D perhaps matching TRBD1 (6 bases). Germline V gene sequence: CDR1 SGHTA, CDR2 FQGNSA. V lost 6 bases and J lost 2, with 10 bases in between. The CDR3 runs to 14 residues. In DNA, the CDR3 is TGTGCCAGCAGGCCGGGACAAAACACCGGGGAGCTGTTTTTT. Amino acids: CASRPGQNTGELFF. The complete variable domain, with remaining parts taken from reference TRBV7-2 and TRBJ2-2, reads GAGVSQSPSNKVTEKGKDVELRCDPISGHTALYWYRQSLGQGLEFLIYFQGNSAPDKSGLPSDRFSAERTGGSVSTLTIQRTQQEDSAVYLCASRPGQNTGELFFGEGSRLTVL.

This clonotype was picked up many times. This chain links TRBV11-2 with TRBJ2-7; 8 bases are shared with TRBD1. The CDR3 consists of 16 residues. The germline V gene has CDR1 SGHAT and CDR2 FQNNGV. V was pared by 5 bases and J by 3 bases, with 12 bases of the junction left unmatched. CDR3 amino acids: CASSPPPGQVFYEQYF. In nucleotides, the CDR3 is TGTGCCAGCAGCCCCCCTCCGGGACAGGTCTTCTACGAGCAGTACTTC.

This clonotype was counted a few times. V is TRBV19 and J is TRBJ2-3; no definite D call. Germline V gene lookup returns CDR1 LNHDA and CDR2 SQIVND (reference sequence). The CDR3 is 14 amino acids. V was cut by 5 bases and J by 4 bases, with 13 bases left in between. CDR3 residues: CASSLGDGPDTQYF. The CDR3 coding sequence is TGTGCCAGTAGTTTAGGAGATGGGCCAGATACGCAGTATTTT.

This clonotype showed up many times. The rearrangement joins TRBV3-1 to TRBJ2-1, with 9 bases lining up with TRBD1. V shed 2 bases, J shed 12 bases, and the junction held 17 bases outside the gene matches. CDR1 and CDR2 from the germline V gene are LGHDT and YNNKEL (reference sequence). The CDR3 is 17 residues long. CDR3 sequence reads: CASSQTPQGAVAPRQFF. CDR3 DNA: TGTGCCAGCAGCCAAACTCCACAGGGGGCGGTCGCCCCAAGGCAGTTCTTC.

This clonotype was observed many times. The rearrangement links TRBV20-1 to TRBJ2-3, with D unresolved. CDR3 length: 12 residues. Germline V gives CDR1 DFQATT, CDR2 SNEGSKA (reference sequence). The V gene lost 5 bases and the J gene lost 4 bases, with 10 bases spanning the gap. Written as DNA, the CDR3 is TGCAGTGCTCCCGCAATGGCAGATACGCAGTATTTT. Encoded protein: CSAPAMADTQYF.

V and J are TRBV29-1 and TRBJ2-1; 11 bases align to TRBD2. This CDR3 region has 16 residues. Germline V CDR1 and CDR2: SQVTM, ANQGSEA. Trimming cost V 5 bases and J 7 bases; bases outside gene matches: 13. The CDR3 spells CSVPTELAGDRNEQFF. CDR3 nucleotide sequence: TGCAGCGTTCCGACAGAACTAGCGGGAGACAGAAATGAGCAGTTCTTC.

This clonotype was observed at least ten times. V gene TRBV20-1 combines with J gene TRBJ2-3; TRBD2 matches at 8 bases. Germline lookup yields CDR1 DFQATT and CDR2 SNEGSKA (reference sequence). The ends lost 1 base at V and 2 bases at J; junction bases unmatched: 8. There are 16 residues in the CDR3. The CDR3 is CSARAGGLAYTDTQYF. CDR3 nucleotides: TGCAGTGCTAGAGCCGGCGGACTAGCCTACACAGATACGCAGTATTTT.

The gene calls are TRBV13 and TRBJ2-1; 8 nucleotides agree with TRBD2. The germline gives CDR1 PRHDT, CDR2 FYEKMQ (reference sequence). V lost 1 base and J lost 3; bases outside the gene matches: 11. The CDR3 sequence is 18 residues long. CDR3 region: CASSLENGRAGGYNEQFF. The CDR3 DNA is TGTGCCAGCAGCTTAGAGAACGGGAGGGCCGGGGGCTACAATGAGCAGTTCTTC.

This clonotype was counted ten times or more. The V call is TRBV18, the J call TRBJ2-3; no clear D. Deletions cut 6 bases from V and 0 bases from J, with 13 bases between. Germline values: CDR1 KGHSH, CDR2 LQKENI. This CDR3 is 15 amino acids long. The CDR3: CASSPTHSSTDTQYF. DNA of the CDR3: TGTGCCAGCTCGCCTACCCATTCTAGCACAGATACGCAGTATTTT.

Worth noting for this clonotype: The junction departs from the called germline gene at one end, perhaps through a read error. The rearrangement uses TRBV20-1 and TRBJ2-5, with TRBD2 as a possible D gene (5 bases). Germline loops: CDR1 DFQATT, CDR2 SNEGSKA (reference sequence). The CDR3 totals 14 residues. This CDR3 reads CSARDRGYQETQYF. CDR3 DNA sequence: TGCAGTGCTAGAGATCGCGGGTACCAGGAGACCCAGTACTTC.

The chain recombines TRBV7-9 with TRBJ2-7; TRBD2 aligns across 8 bases. CDR1 and CDR2 from the germline V gene are SEHNR and FQNEAQ (reference sequence). CDR3 length: 13 amino acids. J was trimmed by 1 base and V by 7 bases; bases with no gene match: 3. CDR3 sequence: CASNPGGSYEQYF. The DNA for the CDR3 is TGTGCCAGCAACCCGGGGGGGTCCTACGAGCAGTACTTC.

This clonotype was observed many times. V is TRBV20-1 and J is TRBJ2-7; 7 bases are shared with TRBD2. J was trimmed by 1 base and V by 5 bases; bases with no gene match: 8. Germline assignment: CDR1 DFQATT and CDR2 SNEGSKA (reference sequence). The CDR3 contains 14 residues. The chain's CDR3 is CSAASGLRSYEQYF. The CDR3 DNA is TGCAGTGCTGCTAGCGGCCTACGTTCCTACGAGCAGTACTTC.

This clonotype was seen many times. A junction boundary mismatches the germline segment, possibly from a read error. The CDR3 DNA reads as TGTGCCAGCAGCTTAAGCGCAAGTGGGGGGGCCTACAATTCACCCCTCCACTTT. It is translated as CASSLSASGGAYNSPLHF. The J gene is TRBJ1-6, the V gene TRBV11-2; tentatively, D is TRBD1 (6 bases). The CDR3 loop spans 18 amino acids. Germline CDR1 SGHAT, CDR2 FQNNGV.

The genes are TRBV7-9 and TRBJ1-3, with no clear D. Trimming took 7 bases from V and 0 from J, leaving 22 bases between them. Germline V gene data show CDR1 as SEHNR and CDR2 as FQNEAQ (reference sequence). The CDR3 is 18 amino acids. The CDR3, as DNA: TGTGCCAGCACCAACGGGGTTCTACAGAGCAACTCTGGAAACACCATATATTTT. Protein sequence: CASTNGVLQSNSGNTIYF. The entire variable domain, with the rest obtained from reference TRBV7-9 and TRBJ1-3, is as follows: DTGVSQNPRHKITKRGQNVTFRCDPISEHNRLYWYRQTLGQGPEFLTYFQNEAQLEKSRLLSDRFSAERPKGSFSTLEIQRTEQGDSAMYLCASTNGVLQSNSGNTIYFGEGSWLTVV.

This clonotype was seen repeatedly, ten times or more. The rearrangement links TRBV11-3 to TRBJ2-2; D is uncertain. Trimming took off 4 bases at V and 7 bases at J, with 10 bases between the two ends. CDR3 length equals 13 residues. Germline V CDR1 and CDR2: SGHNT, YENEEA. CDR3 nucleotide sequence: TGTGCCAGCAGCTCAGTGGATGGCGGGGAGCTGTTTTTT. This gives the protein CASSSVDGGELFF.

This clonotype came up many times. The genes are TRBV2 and TRBJ2-7, with D unresolved. The V and J ends lost 2 bases and 4 bases respectively, with 6 bases between them. Germline lookup yields CDR1 SNHLY and CDR2 FYNNEI. The CDR3 is 12 amino acids. The CDR3 here is CASSELNYEQYF. For the CDR3, the DNA is TGTGCCAGCAGTGAATTGAATTACGAGCAGTACTTC.

There are many counts of this clonotype. The chain carries TRBV6-1 and TRBJ1-5; possible D gene TRBD1, 6 bases. Trimming cost V 7 bases and J 1 base, with 11 bases left between them. CDR3 size: 14 residues. Germline values: CDR1 MNHNS, CDR2 SASEGT. The CDR3 loop is CASTTGESNQPQHF. As DNA, the CDR3 is TGTGCCAGCACGACAGGCGAGAGCAATCAGCCCCAGCATTTT.

V is TRBV30 and J is TRBJ2-7; D call uncertain. The CDR3 totals 12 residues. The ends were cut back, 3 bases at V and 0 bases at J, with 6 bases in the middle. The germline V gene encodes CDR1 GTSNPN and CDR2 SVGIG (reference sequence). The CDR3 reads CAWRGFSYEQYF. DNA for the CDR3: TGTGCCTGGAGAGGGTTCTCCTACGAGCAGTACTTC.

The chain employs TRBV6-1 and TRBJ1-1; tentative D call: TRBD1 (6 bases). Trimming cost V 6 bases and J 3 bases, with 14 bases left between them. CDR1 and CDR2 (germline): MNHNS, SASEGT. The CDR3 is 14 residues long. CDR3 sequence (DNA): TGTGCCAGCAGACCGTACAGGGCCGACACTGAAGCTTTCTTT. Amino acids: CASRPYRADTEAFF.